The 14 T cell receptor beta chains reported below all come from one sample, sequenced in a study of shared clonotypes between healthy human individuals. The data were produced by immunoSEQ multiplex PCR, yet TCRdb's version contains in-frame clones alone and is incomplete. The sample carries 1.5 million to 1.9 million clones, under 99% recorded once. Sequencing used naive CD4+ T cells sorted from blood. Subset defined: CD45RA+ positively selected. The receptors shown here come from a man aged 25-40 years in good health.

CDR3 bases: TGTGCCAGCAGTCGGACGCCGGTGGGCTACGAGCAGTACTTC. Protein: CASSRTPVGYEQYF. The chain recombines TRBV7-2 with TRBJ2-7; D is ambiguous. The length of the CDR3 is 14 residues. Trimming shortened V by 6 bases and J by 3 bases, and 15 bases separated the two germline ends. Germline CDR1 and CDR2: SGHTA and FQGNSA.

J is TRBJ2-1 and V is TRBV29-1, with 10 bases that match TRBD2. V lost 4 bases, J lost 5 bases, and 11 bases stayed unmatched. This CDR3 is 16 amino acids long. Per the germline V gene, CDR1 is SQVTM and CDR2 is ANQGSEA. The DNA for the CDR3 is TGCAGCGTTGTGTACGGGCTAGCGGGAGCCAACAATGAGCAGTTCTTC. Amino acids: CSVVYGLAGANNEQFF.

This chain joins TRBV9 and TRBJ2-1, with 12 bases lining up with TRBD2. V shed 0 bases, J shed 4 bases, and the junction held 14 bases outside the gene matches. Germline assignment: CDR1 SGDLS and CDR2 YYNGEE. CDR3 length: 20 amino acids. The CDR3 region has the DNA TGTGCCAGCAGCGTAGCTACGAGGGTACCAGGACTAGCGGGGTACAATGAGCAGTTCTTC. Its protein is CASSVATRVPGLAGYNEQFF.

The CDR3 sequence: CASNDGRSRGEQYF. As DNA, the CDR3 is TGTGCCAGTAATGACGGCAGGTCCAGGGGCGAGCAGTACTTC. The chain combines TRBV19 with TRBJ2-7; D is perhaps TRBD1 (6 bases). V lost 7 bases and J lost 6, with 19 bases in between. The germline V gene has CDR1 LNHDA and CDR2 SQIVND (reference sequence). The CDR3 spans 14 residues.

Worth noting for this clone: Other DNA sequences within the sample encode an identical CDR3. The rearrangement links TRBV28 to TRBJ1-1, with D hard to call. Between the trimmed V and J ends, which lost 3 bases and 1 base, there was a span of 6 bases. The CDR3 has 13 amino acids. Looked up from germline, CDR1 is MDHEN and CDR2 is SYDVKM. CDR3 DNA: TGTGCCAGCAGTTTTTCCAGGAACACTGAAGCTTTCTTT. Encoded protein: CASSFSRNTEAFF.

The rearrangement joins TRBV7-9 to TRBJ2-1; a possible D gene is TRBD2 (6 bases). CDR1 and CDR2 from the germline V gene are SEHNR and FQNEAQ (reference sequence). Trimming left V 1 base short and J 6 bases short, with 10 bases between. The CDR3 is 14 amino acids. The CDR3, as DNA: TGTGCCAGCAGCTTAGAGTGGCGGGGCAATGAGCAGTTCTTC. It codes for CASSLEWRGNEQFF. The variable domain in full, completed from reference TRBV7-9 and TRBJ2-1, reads DTGVSQNPRHKITKRGQNVTFRCDPISEHNRLYWYRQTLGQGPEFLTYFQNEAQLEKSRLLSDRFSAERPKGSFSTLEIQRTEQGDSAMYLCASSLEWRGNEQFFGPGTRLTVL.

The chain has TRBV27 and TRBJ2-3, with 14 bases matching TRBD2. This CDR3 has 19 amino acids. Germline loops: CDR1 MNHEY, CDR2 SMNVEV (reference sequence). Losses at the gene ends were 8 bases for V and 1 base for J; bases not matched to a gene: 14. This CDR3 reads CASPRPGLAGEIGTDTQYF. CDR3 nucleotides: TGTGCCAGCCCTCGCCCGGGACTAGCGGGAGAGATAGGCACAGATACGCAGTATTTT.

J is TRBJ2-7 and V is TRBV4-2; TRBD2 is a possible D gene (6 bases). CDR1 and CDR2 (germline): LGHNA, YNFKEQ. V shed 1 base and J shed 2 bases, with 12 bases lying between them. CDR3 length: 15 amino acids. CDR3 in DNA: TGTGCCAGCAGCCAAGTTCGGGGGAGCCCCTACGAGCAGTACTTC. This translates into CASSQVRGSPYEQYF.

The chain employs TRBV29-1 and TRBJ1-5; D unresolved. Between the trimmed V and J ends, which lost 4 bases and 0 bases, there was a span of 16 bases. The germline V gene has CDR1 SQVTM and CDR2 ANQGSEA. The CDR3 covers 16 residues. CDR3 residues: CSVGQCIDRSNQPQHF. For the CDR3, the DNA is TGCAGCGTTGGCCAGTGCATCGACCGTAGCAATCAGCCCCAGCATTTT. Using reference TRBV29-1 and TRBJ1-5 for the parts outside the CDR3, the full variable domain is SAVISQKPSRDICQRGTSLTIQCQVDSQVTMMFWYRQQPGQSLTLIATANQGSEATYESGFVIDKFPISRPNLTFSTLTVSNMSPEDSSIYLCSVGQCIDRSNQPQHFGDGTRLSIL.

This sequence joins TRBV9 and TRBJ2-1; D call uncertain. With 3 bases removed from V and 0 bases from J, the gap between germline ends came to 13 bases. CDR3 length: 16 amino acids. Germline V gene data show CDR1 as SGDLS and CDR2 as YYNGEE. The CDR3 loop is CASSARTPSSYNEQFF. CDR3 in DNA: TGTGCCAGCAGCGCGCGGACGCCGAGCTCCTACAATGAGCAGTTCTTC.

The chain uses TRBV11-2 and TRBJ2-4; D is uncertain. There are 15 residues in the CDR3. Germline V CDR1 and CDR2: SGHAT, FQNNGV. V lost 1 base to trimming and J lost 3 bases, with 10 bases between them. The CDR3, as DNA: TGTGCCAGCAGCTTAGGCCGGTCAGGCAAAAACATTCAGTACTTC. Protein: CASSLGRSGKNIQYF.

Here the CDR3 reads CASSERDGGTGEQFF. DNA for the CDR3: TGTGCCAGCAGTGAGCGCGACGGGGGGACGGGTGAGCAGTTCTTC. The rearrangement uses TRBV6-1 and TRBJ2-1, with 7 bases fitting TRBD2. From germline, CDR1 is MNHNS and CDR2 SASEGT. CDR3 length: 15 amino acids. With V trimmed by 3 bases and J by 9 bases, 11 bases remained unmatched.

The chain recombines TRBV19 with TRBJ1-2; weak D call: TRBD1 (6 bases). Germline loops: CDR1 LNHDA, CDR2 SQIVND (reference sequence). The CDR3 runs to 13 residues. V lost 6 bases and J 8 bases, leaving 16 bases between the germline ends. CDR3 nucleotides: TGTGCCAGTAGGCCCGAGGTGGGGGCCGGCTACACCTTC. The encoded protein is CASRPEVGAGYTF.

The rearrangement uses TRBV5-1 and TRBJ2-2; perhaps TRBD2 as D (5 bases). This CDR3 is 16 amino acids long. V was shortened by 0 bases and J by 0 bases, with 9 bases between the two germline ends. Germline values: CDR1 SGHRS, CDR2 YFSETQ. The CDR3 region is CASSLAGSSNTGELFF. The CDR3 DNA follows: TGCGCCAGCAGCTTGGCGGGATCCTCGAACACCGGGGAGCTGTTTTTT. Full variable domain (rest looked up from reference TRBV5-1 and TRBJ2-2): KAGVTQTPRYLIKTRGQQVTLSCSPISGHRSVSWYQQTPGQGLQFLFEYFSETQRNKGNFPGRFSGRQFSNSRSEMNVSTLELGDSALYLCASSLAGSSNTGELFFGEGSRLTVL.